This is a list of T cell receptor beta chains from one sample in a study of tumor and adjacent non-tumor tissue in lung cancer. In TCRdb, the multiplex PCR reads were re-called with MiXCR into one record per CDR3 protein. In the table there are roughly 81,000 distinct CDR3 sequences, around two thirds of which are singletons. Material: lung tumor tissue. These receptors all stem from a woman between 70 and 85 years old with non-small cell lung cancer. CDR3s include the opening cysteine and the closing phenylalanine or tryptophan. The D gene is left open where the match is weak. For some rows the clone size is stated as once, few or many, or as a class when expanded; others skip it.

j_call	clone_size	v_call	d_call	cdr3_nt	cdr3_aa
TRBJ2-3	NA	TRBV4-2	TRBD2	TGTGCCAGCAGCCAAGGTGGGACTAGCGGGAGTGTGGATACGCGGTATTTT	CASSQGGTSGSVDTRYF
TRBJ2-4	NA	TRBV6-2/TRBV6-3	NA	TGTGCCAGCAGAAGTGGTTTAAACATTCAGTACTTC	CASRSGLNIQYF
TRBJ2-2	once	TRBV12-3/TRBV12-4	NA	TGTGCCGGTAGTACGGGACTGGGGAACACCGGGGAGCTGTTTTTT	CAGSTGLGNTGELFF
TRBJ2-3	many	TRBV29-1	NA	TGCAGCGTTATAAGGGAGTGGGATACGCAGTATTTT	CSVIREWDTQYF
TRBJ2-1	NA	TRBV4-1	NA	TGCGCCAGCAAGGGGGGGAGAAACAGTGAGCAGTTATTC	CASKGGRNSEQLF
TRBJ1-5	NA	TRBV6-2/TRBV6-3	TRBD1	TGTGCCAGCACCGGGACAGGGAGGGCAAATCAGCCCCAGCATTTT	CASTGTGRANQPQHF
TRBJ1-2	NA	TRBV6-2/TRBV6-3	NA	TGTGCCAGCAGTGACCCAGACGGGACTGGGCACTCACCCTTC	CASSDPDGTGHSPF
TRBJ1-2	NA	TRBV4-1	NA	TGCGCCAACAACCAAGTGGAGGGGGGGGCCAATGGTTGCACCTTC	CANNQVEGGANGCTF
TRBJ1-1	NA	TRBV10-2	NA	TGCGCCAGCAGTGAATTGAGCACTCTGAACACTGAAACTTTCTTT	CASSELSTLNTETFF
TRBJ2-3	few	TRBV28	TRBD2	TGTGCCAGCAGTTTATCGGGGGGGCGTGCAGATACGCAGTATTTT	CASSLSGGRADTQYF
TRBJ2-4	NA	TRBV6-2/TRBV6-3	NA	TGTGCCGGCAGCTACGGGCAGGGAATAAACATTCAGTACTTC	CAGSYGQGINIQYF
TRBJ2-3	NA	TRBV28	TRBD1	TGTGCCAGCAGGCCGGAGGACAGGACCAGAGATACGCAGTATTTT	CASRPEDRTRDTQYF
TRBJ1-2	NA	TRBV5-4	NA	TGTGCCAGCAGCTTGCAAGGGACTCTCTCTGGTTACACCTTC	CASSLQGTLSGYTF
TRBJ2-1	NA	TRBV11-1	TRBD2	TGTACCAGCAGCGTAGCCCTAGCGGGCCTGTTCAATGAGCAGTTCTTC	CTSSVALAGLFNEQFF
TRBJ2-3	NA	TRBV7-8	NA	TGTGTCAGCAGCTTAGGGAAAGTAGATACGCAGTATTTT	CVSSLGKVDTQYF
TRBJ2-1	NA	TRBV4-2	NA	TGTGCCAACAGCCAAGATGAGTCTAACGGGAGCTACAATGAGCAGTTCTTC	CANSQDESNGSYNEQFF
TRBJ2-7	NA	TRBV12-3/TRBV12-4	NA	TGTGCCAGCTGTTTAATGATTGCCTACGAGCACTACTTC	CASCLMIAYEHYF
TRBJ2-1	NA	TRBV29-1	NA	TGCAACATTGACCGGGAGCATCCACTTGAGCAGTTCTTC	CNIDREHPLEQFF
TRBJ2-1	NA	TRBV28	TRBD1	TGTGCCAGCAGCAAAGTCGGGACAGCATACAATGAGCAATTCTTC	CASSKVGTAYNEQFF
TRBJ2-3	NA	TRBV30	TRBD2	TGTGCCTGGAGTGGGGGACTAGCGGGCGCCCGCTTGCGCACAGATACGCAGTATTTT	CAWSGGLAGARLRTDTQYF
TRBJ2-7	NA	TRBV6-5	NA	TGTGCCGGCAGTTATTTAGGGGGGGCTGGGCAGTACTTC	CAGSYLGGAGQYF
TRBJ2-3	NA	TRBV28	NA	TGTGTCAGCAGTACATGGGGGGAGGGCACAGATACGCAGTATTTT	CVSSTWGEGTDTQYF
TRBJ2-7	NA	TRBV28	NA	TGTGCCAGCAGCTCCGCGGCCGGGGCAGCCTTCTACGAGCTGTGCTTC	CASSSAAGAAFYELCF
TRBJ2-2	NA	TRBV4-1	NA	TGCGCCAGCAGCCAAGATCACGGGGAGGCGAAAACCGGGGAGCTGTTTTTT	CASSQDHGEAKTGELFF
TRBJ2-1	NA	TRBV14	TRBD1	TGTGCCAGCAGCCAAGTTACAGGGGGCACATACAATGAGCAGTTCTTC	CASSQVTGGTYNEQFF
TRBJ1-5	few	TRBV18	NA	TGTGCCAGCTCACCAGTTGGGGGATTGGAACAGCCCCAGCATTTT	CASSPVGGLEQPQHF
TRBJ2-3	NA	TRBV18	NA	TGTGCCAGCTCACAGACAGAGCTGACGGATACGCAGTATTTT	CASSQTELTDTQYF
TRBJ1-4	NA	TRBV28	NA	TGTGCCAGCGGTTTAAGAGGGGAAAATGAAAAACTGTTTTTT	CASGLRGENEKLFF
TRBJ2-7	NA	TRBV29-1	NA	TGCAGCGTTAGGGCTAGCGTCTCCTACGAGTATTACTTC	CSVRASVSYEYYF
TRBJ2-1	NA	TRBV4-1	NA	TGCGCCAGCAACCATTGGACTGGGGATTGGAATGAGCAGTTCTTC	CASNHWTGDWNEQFF
TRBJ2-1	once	TRBV29-1	TRBD1	TGCAGCACACAACAGGGGGCTAGAGATAATGAGCAGTCCTTC	CSTQQGARDNEQSF
TRBJ2-2	NA	TRBV29-1	NA	TGCTGTACCCTTAGCAGCGTAGAGAACACCAGGGAGCTGTTTTTT	CCTLSSVENTRELFF
TRBJ2-1	many	TRBV29-1	NA	TGCAGCGTTGATGTTGCGGGCCCTTTGGGTGAGCAGTTCTTC	CSVDVAGPLGEQFF
TRBJ1-5	NA	TRBV28	NA	TGTGTCAGCAGTTTCGTACCGCTCAATCAGCCCCAGCATTTT	CVSSFVPLNQPQHF
TRBJ2-5	NA	TRBV4-1	NA	TGCACCAGCAGCCAAGGTGAACAGATACAAGAGACCCAGTACTTC	CTSSQGEQIQETQYF
TRBJ2-1	NA	TRBV10-3	NA	TGTGCCATCTGTGATCTATTAGGCGGAATCCTGGGTAATGAGCAGTTCTTC	CAICDLLGGILGNEQFF
TRBJ2-1	NA	TRBV10-1	TRBD2	TGCGCCAGCAGTGAGTTTATTAGCGGGAGTTACAATGAGCAGTTCTTC	CASSEFISGSYNEQFF
TRBJ1-2	NA	TRBV14	NA	TGTACCACCAGCCAAGCTCGCAGCTATGGCTACACCTTC	CTTSQARSYGYTF
TRBJ2-3	NA	TRBV5-1	TRBD1	TGCACCAGCGGCTTGGGGCAGGGGGCGTCATACGTATCGCAGTATTTT	CTSGLGQGASYVSQYF